These T cell receptor beta chains were read from a single sample in a study of early T cells in non-severe SARS-CoV-2 infection. TCRdb itself ran the 5' RACE reads through MiXCR, one entry per CDR3 protein. The sample records tens of thousands of distinct CDR3 sequences, approximately 12% being singletons. The sample in question was whole blood, obtained at baseline. Receptors originate from an adult who was a healthcare worker with PCR-confirmed SARS-CoV-2 infection or an uninfected control (not recorded which). Both conserved end residues are trimmed from each CDR3. Each record gives: CDR3 protein, V gene.

CDR3aa: ASSLAKGSGQLANYGYT
v_gene: TRBV7-6

CDR3aa: SARERGDTQY
v_gene: TRBV20-1

CDR3aa: ASSPGGTNYGYT
v_gene: TRBV18

CDR3aa: ASKPDRGPTDTQY
v_gene: TRBV6-6

CDR3aa: ASSPSAAQETQY
v_gene: TRBV18

CDR3aa: AWSQETFGNSPLH
v_gene: TRBV30

CDR3aa: ASSSTYRTTSGRSGELF
v_gene: TRBV11-1

CDR3aa: ASSPGTGRSQPQH
v_gene: TRBV5-6

CDR3aa: ASSQGADYNSPLH
v_gene: TRBV3-1

CDR3aa: ASSLANSASGYT
v_gene: TRBV7-9

CDR3aa: ASLISSGANVLT
v_gene: TRBV6-5

CDR3aa: ASSGGQKSSYEQY
v_gene: TRBV5-5

CDR3aa: AWSGSLYGHGYT
v_gene: TRBV30

CDR3aa: AWSVQQGFNQPQH
v_gene: TRBV30

CDR3aa: ASSPWGQPWTEQY
v_gene: TRBV14

CDR3aa: AWSIRINTIY
v_gene: TRBV30

CDR3aa: ASSPYTDTQY
v_gene: TRBV7-6

CDR3aa: ASSLSGQSTDTQY
v_gene: TRBV7-9

CDR3aa: ASSSGTSGAFGDTQY
v_gene: TRBV7-6

CDR3aa: ASSGTGSSYEQY
v_gene: TRBV28

CDR3aa: ASSQVAAYEQY
v_gene: TRBV3-1

CDR3aa: ASSLASRNVNTEAF
v_gene: TRBV5-1

CDR3aa: ASSLAGGPTYEQY
v_gene: TRBV12-3/TRBV12-4

CDR3aa: ASSILAGGEETQY
v_gene: TRBV13

CDR3aa: ASSWRQGIDEQY
v_gene: TRBV5-4

CDR3aa: ASSLYSPGGPKYEQY
v_gene: TRBV19

CDR3aa: ATSDPDHQGDNEQF
v_gene: TRBV24-1

CDR3aa: ASSQQVVETQY
v_gene: TRBV11-2

CDR3aa: ASSTLAGPTGTELF
v_gene: TRBV11-2

CDR3aa: ASSITRGEETQY
v_gene: TRBV5-4

CDR3aa: ASSDQENTEAF
v_gene: TRBV7-6

CDR3aa: ASGTGTVDEKLF
v_gene: TRBV19

CDR3aa: ASLNGDMYTGELF
v_gene: TRBV19

CDR3aa: ASSESIELTDTQY
v_gene: TRBV6-1

CDR3aa: ASSPSGVNTDTQY
v_gene: TRBV7-8

CDR3aa: AKTSGGLTYEQY
v_gene: TRBV6-1

CDR3aa: ASSSREGTYNEQF
v_gene: TRBV11-3

CDR3aa: SARRAASGSGEYEQY
v_gene: TRBV20-1

CDR3aa: ASSLRLALAKNIQY
v_gene: TRBV7-2

CDR3aa: SVVRGTANTEAF
v_gene: TRBV29-1

CDR3aa: SAGRSNNEQF
v_gene: TRBV20-1

CDR3aa: ASSQDLGGTEAF
v_gene: TRBV3-1

CDR3aa: ASSLARGATL
v_gene: TRBV12-3/TRBV12-4

CDR3aa: ASSGTGTDNQPQH
v_gene: TRBV28

CDR3aa: ASSLPEAYEQY
v_gene: TRBV28

CDR3aa: ASSAGPHTEAF
v_gene: TRBV18

CDR3aa: ATSRQDRGPYEQY
v_gene: TRBV15

CDR3aa: ASSQGPGRYEQY
v_gene: TRBV3-1

CDR3aa: ASSSGREGDTQY
v_gene: TRBV5-1

CDR3aa: ASSSGQGNNEQF
v_gene: TRBV7-3

CDR3aa: SVSQGRTEAF
v_gene: TRBV29-1

CDR3aa: ASSTLAGGHNYGYT
v_gene: TRBV18

CDR3aa: ASSLYGGSSYSEQF
v_gene: TRBV7-8

CDR3aa: ASSLRTLNTEAF
v_gene: TRBV12-3/TRBV12-4

CDR3aa: SAIGITGGFGEQF
v_gene: TRBV20-1

CDR3aa: ASSGAYYGYT
v_gene: TRBV2

CDR3aa: SAKLAGVYYEQY
v_gene: TRBV20-1

CDR3aa: ASSLGAPGDLF
v_gene: TRBV5-1

CDR3aa: ASSPVPSGNTEAF
v_gene: TRBV7-6

CDR3aa: ASSYSGTGRSEKLF
v_gene: TRBV6-5